This T cell receptor (beta chain) comes out of a study of T-cell reconstitution after alpha-beta-depleted transplantation in children. As it was prepared, the TCRbeta library received unique molecular identifiers. TCRdb re-called the PCR reads through MiXCR, storing one row per CDR3 protein. The profile shows about 610,000 distinct CDR3 sequences, over 9.5% of them singletons. The germline V gene encodes CDR1 MNHEY and CDR2 SVGAGI. This CDR3 region has 11 residues. Trimming pared 6 bases from V and 2 bases from J, leaving 5 bases between. This clonotype was detected only a few times. The rearrangement links TRBV6-5 to TRBJ2-7; D is unresolved. The sequencing used PBMCs from the stem cell graft donor, collected from the stem cell graft. This receptor was identified in a human donor who donated a stem cell graft to a child with acute myeloid leukemia. CDR3 DNA: TGTGCCAGCAGGGGCACCTACGAGCAGTACTTC. It is translated as CASRGTYEQYF.